The 24 T cell receptor beta chains below all came from one sample that was sequenced in a study of CD8 T cells in Susac syndrome. The RNA, about 0.45 to 1 ug, was put through reverse transcription using random hexamers. TCRdb re-derived calls from the immunoSEQ multiplex PCR reads in MiXCR, one entry per CDR3 protein. The sample consists of 130,000 or so distinct CDR3 sequences, 75% to 90% of them appearing once. Sequenced input: CD8+ T cells from PBMCs. These receptors were obtained from a human donor with multiple sclerosis.

This chain uses TRBV24-1 with TRBJ2-2; TRBD2 is a possible D gene (6 bases). V dropped 9 bases and J dropped 9 bases, with 16 bases sitting between them. Looked up from germline, CDR1 is KGHDR and CDR2 is SFDVKD. This CDR3 comprises 13 residues. For the CDR3, the DNA is TGTGCCACCGGAGGGATTTTCGAGTGGGAGCTGTTTTTT. As protein: CATGGIFEWELFF.

This clonotype was seen a handful of times. This sequence joins TRBV11-2 and TRBJ2-1; 8 bases agree with TRBD1. Germline V gene lookup returns CDR1 SGHAT and CDR2 FQNNGV. J was trimmed by 7 bases and V by 4 bases; bases with no gene match: 3. The CDR3 is made up of 13 amino acids. The CDR3, as DNA: TGTGCCAGCAGCTCCCGACAGGGGAATGAGCAGTTCTTC. Its protein product is CASSSRQGNEQFF.

The J gene is TRBJ2-3, the V gene TRBV6-1; 11 nucleotides align to TRBD2. Germline CDR1 is MNHNS and CDR2 is SASEGT. J lost 4 bases, V lost 6 bases, and 12 bases had no gene match. The CDR3 has 17 amino acids. The CDR3 here is CASRIRLAGLSSDTQYF. The DNA of the CDR3 is TGTGCCAGCAGAATCAGACTAGCGGGGCTGAGCTCAGATACGCAGTATTTT.

This chain uses TRBV5-1 with TRBJ2-2; a possible D gene is TRBD2 (5 bases). The germline CDR1 and CDR2 sequences are SGHRS and YFSETQ. Trimming removed 2 bases from V and 6 bases from J, with 8 bases in between. CDR3 size: 13 residues. The CDR3 reads CASSFLRAGELFF. CDR3 DNA: TGCGCCAGCAGCTTCCTGAGGGCCGGGGAGCTGTTTTTT.

The chain is built from TRBV11-2 and TRBJ1-1, with D hard to call. The V end lost 5 bases, the J end lost 3 bases, and 4 bases lay between the germline ends. Germline V gene sequence: CDR1 SGHAT, CDR2 FQNNGV. CDR3 size: 11 residues. CDR3 sequence (DNA): TGTGCCAGCAGCCCGGACACTGAAGCTTTCTTT. This sequence encodes CASSPDTEAFF.

This clonotype has only a few counts. This rearrangement joins TRBV6-5 to TRBJ1-2; D unclear. V lost 4 bases to trimming and J lost 3 bases, with 15 bases between them. Germline V gene lookup returns CDR1 MNHEY and CDR2 SVGAGI. The CDR3 has 15 amino acids. The CDR3 is CASSSMGGEHYGYTF. The CDR3 DNA reads as TGTGCCAGCAGTTCAATGGGAGGAGAACACTATGGCTACACCTTC.

The J gene is TRBJ2-5, the V gene TRBV4-1, with 7 bases fitting TRBD1. This CDR3 is built from 13 residues. The junction had 5 bases not matched to a gene; V was cut back by 5 bases and J by 5 bases. CDR1 and CDR2 (germline): MGHRA, YSYEKL. CDR3 sequence: CASSGQVWETQYF. The DNA for the CDR3 is TGCGCCAGCAGCGGACAGGTTTGGGAGACCCAGTACTTC.

J is TRBJ1-5 and V is TRBV10-3, with D unresolved. This CDR3 contains 13 residues. CDR1 is ENHRY and CDR2 is SYGVKD in the germline V gene. Trimming removed 0 bases from V and 8 bases from J, with 8 bases in between. The CDR3 sequence is CAISESGGKPQHF. DNA for the CDR3: TGTGCCATCAGTGAGTCCGGCGGCAAGCCCCAGCATTTT.

This clonotype has a handful of counts. V is TRBV7-9 and J is TRBJ1-4; D is uncertain. From germline, CDR1 is SEHNR and CDR2 FQNEAQ (reference sequence). Trimming stripped 1 base from V and 10 bases from J, with 10 bases between. This CDR3 has 13 amino acids. The DNA of the CDR3 is TGTGCCAGCAGCTTAGAATCTCCGGGAAAACTGTTTTTT. Translation gives CASSLESPGKLFF.

This chain connects TRBV5-1 to TRBJ1-2; possibly TRBD1 for D (6 bases). V dropped 9 bases and J dropped 2 bases, with 14 bases sitting between them. The CDR3 runs to 13 residues. The germline CDR1 and CDR2 sequences are SGHRS and YFSETQ. The CDR3 sequence: CATRRGLNYGYTF. CDR3 coding DNA: TGCGCCACCCGTCGGGGGCTCAACTATGGCTACACCTTC.

The chain combines TRBV12-3 or TRBV12-4 with TRBJ2-2; the D is unclear. V was cut by 8 bases and J by 1 base, with 23 bases left in between. The CDR3 runs to 18 residues. The CDR3 DNA follows: TGTGCCAGCTACCCGAACCGATCCGGGCCCGAGAACACCGGGGAGCTGTTTTTT. Protein product: CASYPNRSGPENTGELFF.

The chain is built from TRBV5-1 and TRBJ2-3; D is perhaps TRBD1 (6 bases). The CDR3 is 16 amino acids. The germline V gene has CDR1 SGHRS and CDR2 YFSETQ. Deletions cut 4 bases from V and 3 bases from J, with 18 bases between. In nucleotides, the CDR3 is TGCGCCAGCAGCCCCGGGACACGTCCAGATACAGATACGCAGTATTTT. It codes for CASSPGTRPDTDTQYF.

A few counts support this clonotype. V gene TRBV7-6 combines with J gene TRBJ1-1, with D possibly matching TRBD1 (6 bases). CDR1 and CDR2 from the germline V gene are SGHVS and FNYEAQ. Trimming shortened V by 4 bases and J by 1 base, and 7 bases separated the two germline ends. This CDR3 is 13 amino acids long. The CDR3 nucleotides are TGTGCCAGCAGCTCGGACAGGAACACTGAAGCTTTCTTT. Encoded protein: CASSSDRNTEAFF.

A note on this clonotype: It is likely a read error, because the conserved phenylalanine at the end of the CDR3 is missing. The chain employs TRBV27 and TRBJ2-2, with 9 positions matching TRBD2. CDR1 is MNHEY and CDR2 is SMNVEV in the germline V gene (reference sequence). With 6 bases clipped from V and 4 bases from J, the junction kept 12 bases outside the gene matches. The CDR3 sequence is 17 residues long. The CDR3 loop reads CASRFSGGPELTGELFL. As DNA, the CDR3 is TGTGCCAGCAGGTTTAGCGGGGGCCCCGAACTCACCGGGGAGCTGTTTTTA.

The chain links TRBV20-1 to TRBJ1-1; tentative D call: TRBD1 (6 bases). The V gene's germline CDR1 is DFQATT and CDR2 SNEGSKA (reference sequence). The ends were cut back, 2 bases at V and 3 bases at J, with 13 bases in the middle. The CDR3 extends over 14 amino acids. CDR3 nucleotides: TGCAGTGCTAGAAAAGGACAGTTTGACACTGAAGCTTTCTTT. This translates into CSARKGQFDTEAFF.

The CDR3 protein is CASTPGSFISTGELFF. The CDR3 DNA reads as TGTGCCAGCACCCCAGGGAGTTTTATATCCACCGGGGAGCTGTTTTTT. The chain recombines TRBV27 with TRBJ2-2, with D perhaps assigned TRBD1 or TRBD2 (5 bases each). CDR1 MNHEY and CDR2 SMNVEV come from the germline V gene (reference sequence). CDR3 length: 16 residues. V shed 7 bases and J shed 4 bases, with 19 bases lying between them.

The rearrangement uses TRBV4-1 and TRBJ1-2; 7 nucleotides line up with TRBD1. The J segment lost 3 bases and the V segment lost 1 base, leaving 8 bases of the junction unmatched. This CDR3 contains 16 residues. The germline V gene has CDR1 MGHRA and CDR2 YSYEKL. The CDR3 region is CASSQGDGTDYYGYTF. The CDR3, as DNA: TGCGCCAGCAGCCAAGGGGATGGGACAGACTACTATGGCTACACCTTC.

A single count supports this clonotype. This chain uses TRBV4-2 with TRBJ2-2; TRBD1 is a possible D gene (5 bases). Trimming took 1 base from V and 1 from J, leaving 13 bases between them. This CDR3 region has 17 residues. Germline assignment: CDR1 LGHNA and CDR2 YNFKEQ. The CDR3 loop reads CASSQALGRMNTGELFF. CDR3 nucleotides: TGTGCCAGCAGCCAAGCACTGGGGCGAATGAACACCGGGGAGCTGTTTTTT.

A remark on this clonotype: One end of the junction is discordant with germline, which a read error may explain. The V gene is TRBV4-2, the J gene TRBJ2-1; 14 nucleotides line up with TRBD2. The CDR3 is 18 amino acids. The germline CDR1 and CDR2 sequences are LGHNA and YNFKEQ. The CDR3 sequence is CASSPGLAGGSSCNEQFF. The CDR3 nucleotides read TGTGCCAGCAGCCCAGGACTAGCGGGGGGTTCCTCCTGCAATGAGCAGTTCTTC.

The chain uses TRBV6-1 and TRBJ2-7; no reliable D call. The CDR3 runs 14 residues. The V gene lost 6 bases and the J gene lost 3 bases, with 15 bases spanning the gap. The germline V gene has CDR1 MNHNS and CDR2 SASEGT. The DNA for the CDR3 is TGTGCCAGCAGCCCTAAAGCCCCAAACTACGAGCAGTACTTC. It translates to CASSPKAPNYEQYF.

The chain has TRBV12-3 or TRBV12-4 and TRBJ2-1; no firm D call. There are 14 residues in the CDR3. The V gene lost 3 bases and the J gene lost 3 bases, with 9 bases spanning the gap. For the CDR3, the DNA is TGTGCCAGCAGTTTCGCCGGCCACTACAATGAGCAGTTCTTC. This encodes CASSFAGHYNEQFF.

The chain has TRBV2 and TRBJ2-1, with D perhaps TRBD2 (6 bases). The V gene lost 2 bases and the J gene lost 4 bases, with 12 bases spanning the gap. The CDR3 has 15 residues. CDR1 SNHLY and CDR2 FYNNEI come from the germline V gene. As DNA, the CDR3 is TGTGCCAGCAGTGAACTTAGCGGCCATTACAATGAGCAGTTCTTC. Amino acid sequence: CASSELSGHYNEQFF.

This chain joins TRBV15 and TRBJ2-7; D may be TRBD1 or TRBD2 (5 bases each). The CDR3 totals 16 residues. Germline CDR1 and CDR2: LNHNV and YYDKDF (reference sequence). Trimming pared 0 bases from V and 1 base from J, leaving 13 bases between. DNA of the CDR3: TGTGCCACCAGCAGAGATCTCCGGGACGAATCCTACGAGCAGTACTTC. Protein sequence: CATSRDLRDESYEQYF.

The chain employs TRBV25-1 and TRBJ1-1, with D uncertain. The V and J ends lost 2 bases and 13 bases respectively, with 14 bases between them. CDR1 MGHDK and CDR2 SYGVNS come from the germline V gene. This CDR3 has 12 amino acids. CDR3 in DNA: TGTGCCAGCAGTGAAACCTGGACCGCTTATTTCTTT. Translated: CASSETWTAYFF.